This T cell receptor (beta chain) was captured in a study of blood T cell repertoires in COVID-19. Enrolment of Seattle patients took place during active infection, and they were followed longitudinally. Trimming cost V 1 base and J 7 bases, with 11 bases left between them. The germline gives CDR1 SGHTS, CDR2 YDEGEE. The CDR3 spans 13 residues. Profiled with immunoSEQ multiplex PCR; TCRdb holds only in-frame clones, not every one. Of about 130,000 clones in the sample, about 85% were seen once. Material for sequencing was peripheral blood. J is TRBJ1-2 and V is TRBV5-8; possibly TRBD1 for D (6 bases). This clonotype was obtained from a woman aged 65 to 85 with COVID-19, enrolled during active disease. The CDR3 region is CASSLNIRGGYTF. DNA for the CDR3: TGTGCCAGCAGCTTGAATATCAGGGGTGGCTACACCTTC.